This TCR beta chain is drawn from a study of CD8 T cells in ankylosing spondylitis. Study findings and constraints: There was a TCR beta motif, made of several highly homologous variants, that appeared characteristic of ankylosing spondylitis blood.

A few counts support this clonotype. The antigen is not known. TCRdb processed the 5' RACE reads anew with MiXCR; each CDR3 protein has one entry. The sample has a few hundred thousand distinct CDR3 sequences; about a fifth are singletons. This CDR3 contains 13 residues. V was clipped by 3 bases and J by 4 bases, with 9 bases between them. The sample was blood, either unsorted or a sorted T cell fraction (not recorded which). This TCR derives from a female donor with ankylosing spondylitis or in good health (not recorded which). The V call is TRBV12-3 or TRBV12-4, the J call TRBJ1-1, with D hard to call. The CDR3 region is CASSFRALTEAFF. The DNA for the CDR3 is TGTGCCAGCAGTTTTAGGGCTCTCACTGAAGCTTTCTTT.